The 24 T cell receptor beta chains below all came from one sample that was sequenced in a study of blood T cells in healthy people across ages. It was with a sample-barcoded 5' primer and a J-beta primer mix that a second PCR of roughly 7 to 12 cycles was run. TCRdb re-derived calls from the 5' RACE reads in MiXCR, one entry per CDR3 protein. The repertoire holds about 1,500,000 distinct CDR3 sequences, with 28% as singletons. The sequenced material came from blood. The source is a woman aged 30 to 39 in good health.

As to this clonotype: Mismatch with germline at one junction end may stem from a read error. DNA of the CDR3: TGTGCCGGCAGATGGGGACAGGGGGAGCAGTACTTC. Amino acid sequence: CAGRWGQGEQYF. The J gene is TRBJ2-5, the V gene TRBV12-3 or TRBV12-4; TRBD1 matches at 11 bases. The CDR3 covers 12 residues.

The V and J genes are TRBV6-2 or TRBV6-3 and TRBJ2-1, with TRBD2 identical over 10 bases. The CDR3 loop spans 15 amino acids. CDR1 is MNHEY and CDR2 is SVGEGT in the germline V gene. With V trimmed by 5 bases and J by 7 bases, 8 bases remained unmatched. The CDR3, as DNA: TGTGCCAGCAGTCCCCATAGCGGGGGGCCTAATGAGCAGTTCTTC. Its protein product is CASSPHSGGPNEQFF.

Only a few counts were recorded for this clonotype. The chain couples TRBV7-9 to TRBJ1-2; TRBD1 aligns across 7 bases. The CDR3 loop spans 13 amino acids. The J segment lost 8 bases and the V segment lost 5 bases, leaving 8 bases of the junction unmatched. The V gene's germline CDR1 is SEHNR and CDR2 FQNEAQ (reference sequence). DNA for the CDR3: TGTGCCAGCAGCCTGACAGGGTTTTTGGGCTACACCTTC. As protein: CASSLTGFLGYTF.

This clonotype was counted between two and nine times. The chain recombines TRBV30 with TRBJ2-6; maybe TRBD2 (5 bases). CDR1 and CDR2 from the germline V gene are GTSNPN and SVGIG (reference sequence). Trimming took off 2 bases at V and 4 bases at J, with 12 bases between the two ends. This CDR3 spans 15 amino acids. The CDR3 is CAWSSTSTGANVLTF. The CDR3 DNA follows: TGTGCCTGGAGTTCCACTAGTACGGGGGCCAACGTCCTGACTTTC.

The CDR3 sequence: CASSVEGTGTSYNEQFF. In nucleotides, the CDR3 is TGTGCCAGCAGCGTAGAAGGAACCGGGACGTCCTACAATGAGCAGTTCTTC. The chain combines TRBV9 with TRBJ2-1; D is possibly TRBD1 or TRBD2 (5 bases each). The CDR3 has 17 residues. Germline CDR1 SGDLS, CDR2 YYNGEE. V was shortened by 0 bases and J by 1 base, with 14 bases between the two germline ends.

This clonotype has just a few counts. The chain is built from TRBV18 and TRBJ1-2; D gene unclear. The V end lost 3 bases, the J end lost 10 bases, and 12 bases lay between the germline ends. Germline values: CDR1 KGHSH, CDR2 LQKENI. CDR3 length: 12 residues. CDR3 coding DNA: TGTGCCAGCTCACCGGACGACGGAATCTACACCTTC. It is translated as CASSPDDGIYTF.

This clonotype appeared a few times. This rearrangement joins TRBV29-1 to TRBJ1-2; D unclear. Germline CDR1 and CDR2: SQVTM and ANQGSEA. The CDR3 length is 11 residues. Trimming shortened V by 8 bases and J by 6 bases, and 13 bases separated the two germline ends. Here the CDR3 reads CSILTADGYTF. The DNA of the CDR3 is TGCAGCATCCTCACTGCCGATGGCTACACCTTC.

The V gene is TRBV12-3 or TRBV12-4, the J gene TRBJ2-2; perhaps TRBD1 as D (6 bases). V lost 5 bases and J lost 8, with 18 bases in between. The CDR3 covers 15 residues. This CDR3 is CASSTQGIGSGELFF. The CDR3 DNA follows: TGTGCCAGCAGTACCCAGGGGATCGGGTCTGGGGAGCTGTTTTTT.

This clonotype has a count of ten or more. This chain uses TRBV30 with TRBJ2-6; no definite D call. Germline CDR1 is GTSNPN and CDR2 is SVGIG (reference sequence). V lost 4 bases and J 4 bases, leaving 8 bases between the germline ends. The CDR3 is made up of 13 amino acids. CDR3 in DNA: TGTGCCTGGACTCGTTCCGGGGCCAACGTCCTGACTTTC. Residues: CAWTRSGANVLTF.

The chain carries TRBV27 and TRBJ2-3; TRBD2 is a possible D gene (5 bases). The ends were cut back, 5 bases at V and 5 bases at J, with 11 bases in the middle. The CDR3 contains 13 residues. The germline V gene encodes CDR1 MNHEY and CDR2 SMNVEV (reference sequence). CDR3 residues: CASSPYRGDTQYF. The DNA for the CDR3 is TGTGCCAGCAGTCCTTACCGGGGAGATACGCAGTATTTT.

Notes on this clonotype: Given a much more abundant clone one base away, this may be a read error. The chain is built from TRBV9 and TRBJ2-5; TRBD1 is a possible D gene (5 bases). V was cut by 0 bases and J by 6 bases, with 6 bases left in between. CDR1 is SGDLS, CDR2 YYNGEE, per germline. This CDR3 is 12 amino acids long. DNA of the CDR3: TGTGCCAGCAGCGTAGAGGGGAAGACCCAGTACTTC. Translation gives CASSVEGKTQYF. The whole variable domain, filled in from reference TRBV9 and TRBJ2-5, reads DSGVTQTPKHLITATGQRVTLRCSPRSGDLSVYWYQQSLDQGLQFLIQYYNGEERAKGNILERFSAQQFPDLHSELNLSSLELGDSALYFCASSVEGKTQYFGPGTRLLVL.

The chain joins TRBV29-1 to TRBJ2-7; 11 nucleotides line up with TRBD2. V was clipped by 7 bases and J by 3 bases; unmatched bases: 8. CDR3 length equals 14 residues. Germline CDR1 is SQVTM and CDR2 is ANQGSEA. CDR3 amino acids: CSASTSGDYYEQYF. CDR3 nucleotides: TGCAGCGCCTCGACTAGCGGGGACTACTACGAGCAGTACTTC.

This clonotype was counted at least ten times. This rearrangement joins TRBV5-6 to TRBJ2-7, with no clear D. Per the germline V gene, CDR1 is SGHDT and CDR2 is YYEEEE. The V end lost 0 bases, the J end lost 5 bases, and 12 bases lay between the germline ends. CDR3 size: 14 residues. This CDR3 is CASSLAVPVDEQYF. Here the CDR3 DNA reads TGTGCCAGCAGCTTGGCCGTACCGGTGGACGAGCAGTACTTC.

The chain joins TRBV9 to TRBJ2-4; 7 nucleotides align to TRBD2. This CDR3 region has 13 residues. Germline loops: CDR1 SGDLS, CDR2 YYNGEE. The V segment lost 7 bases and the J segment 5 bases; nucleotides outside the gene matches: 6. CDR3 nucleotides: TGTGCCAGCTCAGGACTAGAAGAAAACATTCAGTACTTC. It codes for CASSGLEENIQYF. Combining the CDR3 with reference TRBV9 and TRBJ2-4 gives the whole variable domain DSGVTQTPKHLITATGQRVTLRCSPRSGDLSVYWYQQSLDQGLQFLIQYYNGEERAKGNILERFSAQQFPDLHSELNLSSLELGDSALYFCASSGLEENIQYFGAGTRLSVL.

There are many counts of this clonotype. This chain links TRBV6-2 or TRBV6-3 with TRBJ1-2; 7 bases are shared with TRBD1. The CDR3 extends over 17 amino acids. The V gene's germline CDR1 is MNHEY and CDR2 SVGEGT. V shed 8 bases and J 0 bases; nucleotides not matched to a gene: 15. The CDR3 loop reads CASGEGQPFTSNYGYTF. CDR3 sequence (DNA): TGTGCCAGCGGTGAGGGACAGCCCTTTACTTCTAACTATGGCTACACCTTC.

This clonotype was detected only once. An end of the junction differs from the germline gene, which may be a read error. The chain couples TRBV5-1 to TRBJ2-4; TRBD1 might be the D (6 bases). This CDR3 contains 13 residues. The germline V gene has CDR1 SGHRS and CDR2 YFSETQ. The CDR3 region is CASSPDSAYEQDF. In DNA form, the CDR3 reads TGCGCCAGCAGCCCGGACAGCGCCTACGAGCAGGACTTC.

To note about this clonotype: An end of the junction does not agree with germline; a read error may underlie this. The rearrangement links TRBV12-5 to TRBJ2-7; the D is unclear. The CDR3 has 13 amino acids. Per the germline V gene, CDR1 is LGHNT and CDR2 is FRNRAP. CDR3 DNA sequence: TGCGCTAGTGGTTTGGGCAGTTCCTACGGGCAGTACTTC. Amino acid sequence: CASGLGSSYGQYF.

Ten or more counts support this clonotype. The chain links TRBV6-5 to TRBJ2-1, with D perhaps assigned TRBD1 or TRBD2 (7 bases each). The CDR3 length is 14 residues. Per the germline V gene, CDR1 is MNHEY and CDR2 is SVGAGI. V lost 2 bases and J lost 9, with 14 bases in between. CDR3 DNA sequence: TGTGCCAGCAGTTACAGGGGCAGGGGGGGTGAGCAGTTCTTC. It encodes CASSYRGRGGEQFF.

This rearrangement joins TRBV5-1 to TRBJ1-1; 10 bases are shared with TRBD1. Germline V lookup: CDR1 SGHRS, CDR2 YFSETQ. The CDR3 is made up of 16 amino acids. Trimming removed 2 bases from V and 5 bases from J; junction bases left unmatched: 9. CDR3 loop: CASSFSGTGDGTEAFF. The CDR3 region has the DNA TGCGCCAGCAGCTTCTCCGGGACAGGGGACGGGACTGAAGCTTTCTTT. The full variable domain, in which reference TRBV5-1 and TRBJ1-1 provide the parts outside the CDR3, is KAGVTQTPRYLIKTRGQQVTLSCSPISGHRSVSWYQQTPGQGLQFLFEYFSETQRNKGNFPGRFSGRQFSNSRSEMNVSTLELGDSALYLCASSFSGTGDGTEAFFGQGTRLTVV.

The genes are TRBV7-3 and TRBJ2-3; possible D gene TRBD2, 5 bases. V lost 0 bases and J lost 0, with 10 bases in between. The CDR3 loop spans 16 amino acids. The germline V gene encodes CDR1 SGHTA and CDR2 FQGTGA. CDR3 amino acids: CASSLTSGVSTDTQYF. The CDR3 DNA reads TGTGCCAGCAGCTTAACCAGCGGAGTTAGCACAGATACGCAGTATTTT. Looking up the rest from reference TRBV7-3 and TRBJ2-3 gives the full variable domain: GAGVSQTPSNKVTEKGKYVELRCDPISGHTALYWYRQSLGQGPEFLIYFQGTGAADDSGLPNDRFFAVRPEGSVSTLKIQRTERGDSAVYLCASSLTSGVSTDTQYFGPGTRLTVL.

The rearrangement uses TRBV20-1 and TRBJ2-7; the D gene is possibly TRBD2 (6 bases). V dropped 6 bases and J dropped 2 bases, with 20 bases sitting between them. Per the germline V gene, CDR1 is DFQATT and CDR2 is SNEGSKA (reference sequence). The CDR3 is 15 residues long. The CDR3 region is CSAAPRVADPYEQYF. For the CDR3, the DNA is TGCAGTGCCGCCCCTCGGGTAGCGGACCCCTACGAGCAGTACTTC.

With regard to this clonotype: Being one base from a much bigger clone, this may be a read error. This CDR3 is missing its conserved last phenylalanine or tryptophan, likely due to a read error. The genes are TRBV20-1 and TRBJ2-5, with TRBD2 matching 14 bases. CDR3 length equals 17 residues. Trimming cost V 4 bases and J 6 bases; bases outside gene matches: 13. Germline CDR1 is DFQATT and CDR2 is SNEGSKA (reference sequence). CDR3 sequence: CSAKKRLAGGDRKTQYC. In nucleotides, the CDR3 is TGCAGTGCTAAAAAGAGACTAGCGGGAGGGGACAGGAAGACCCAGTACTGC.

For this clonotype: A much larger clone sits a single nucleotide away, making a read error possible. The chain couples TRBV29-1 to TRBJ2-6; D assignment may be TRBD1 or TRBD2 (5 bases each). V was trimmed by 6 bases and J by 8 bases, leaving 20 bases between them. This CDR3 has 15 amino acids. Germline assignment: CDR1 SQVTM and CDR2 ANQGSEA. CDR3 sequence reads: CSVGDGPLGTNVLTF. CDR3 DNA sequence: TGCAGCGTCGGGGACGGGCCTCTGGGGACCAACGTCCTGACTTTC.

This chain uses TRBV20-1 with TRBJ1-2; possibly TRBD1 for D (6 bases). Germline loops: CDR1 DFQATT, CDR2 SNEGSKA (reference sequence). V was cut by 0 bases and J by 7 bases, with 21 bases left in between. CDR3 length equals 16 residues. CDR3 DNA sequence: TGCAGTGCTAGAGATCGGGGGAAAGGGGGATATTCTGGCTACACCTTC. This gives the protein CSARDRGKGGYSGYTF.